This TCR beta chain was identified during a study of OX40 agonist ivuxolimab in advanced cancers. In the study overall: Head and neck, renal cell, melanoma or hepatocellular carcinoma were the cancers that dose-escalation patients had. The group had a mean age of around 64 years, ranged from about 23 to 85, and was 80% to 90% male.

The data were produced by immunoSEQ multiplex PCR, yet TCRdb's version contains in-frame clones alone and is incomplete. Of 50,000 to 70,000 clones listed, around 93% are singletons. A note on this clone: The antigen is unknown.

General study points: Specificity for antigen went undetermined in the expanded peripheral T cells.

The CDR3 is made up of 15 amino acids. V shed 4 bases and J 4 bases; nucleotides not matched to a gene: 8. CDR1 and CDR2 (germline): KGHSH, LQKENI. The chain joins TRBV18 to TRBJ1-1; 8 bases fit TRBD1. This sample comprised CD4+ or CD8+ T cells sorted from blood, obtained in a trial of the OX40 agonist ivuxolimab. The TCR originated in an adult with an advanced solid tumor such as melanoma, head and neck, liver or kidney cancer. CDR3 sequence (DNA): TGTGCCAGCTCACAAAGACAGGGGAGGAGCACTGAAGCTTTCTTT. The encoded protein is CASSQRQGRSTEAFF.